A single sample is the source of the 32 T cell receptor beta chains below, sequenced in a study of Ad26.COV2.S vaccination and SARS-CoV-2 variants. Assay: immunoSEQ multiplex PCR; the TCRdb copy retains only in-frame clones and omits some. The repertoire holds roughly 100,000 clones, with over 70% as singletons. The source material was peripheral blood, sampled after recovery from COVID-19. These receptors were obtained from a human donor who had recovered from COVID-19.

This chain links TRBV5-1 with TRBJ1-5; TRBD1 aligns across 7 bases. V gave up 4 bases and J gave up 5 bases; unmatched junction bases: 3. Germline assignment: CDR1 SGHRS and CDR2 YFSETQ. CDR3 length: 13 amino acids. The CDR3 bases are TGCGCCAGCAGCATAACAGGGGATCAGCCCCAGCATTTT. Its protein product is CASSITGDQPQHF.

This clone was seen only a few times. Here the CDR3 reads CASSYLDRGGYTF. CDR3 DNA sequence: TGTGCCAGCAGTTACTTGGACAGGGGTGGCTACACCTTC. The V gene is TRBV6-2 or TRBV6-3, the J gene TRBJ1-2; 9 bases are a match to TRBD1. The V gene's germline CDR1 is MNHEY and CDR2 SVGEGT. The CDR3 is 13 residues long. The J segment lost 7 bases and the V segment lost 1 base, leaving 1 base of the junction unmatched.

The rearrangement links TRBV11-3 to TRBJ1-1; D gene unclear. V was clipped by 5 bases and J by 2 bases, with 9 bases between them. The CDR3 covers 13 residues. Germline CDR1 SGHNT, CDR2 YENEEA. As DNA, the CDR3 is TGTGCCAGCAGCGTAACAGTTAACACTGAAGCTTTCTTT. Encoded protein: CASSVTVNTEAFF.

This clone was seen at least ten times. A read error may produce the germline difference seen at one junction end. V gene TRBV30 combines with J gene TRBJ2-7; 12 nucleotides align to TRBD1. The germline V gene encodes CDR1 GTSNPN and CDR2 SVGIG (reference sequence). CDR3 length: 14 amino acids. CDR3 amino acids: CAGTGGDRGYEQYF. CDR3 sequence (DNA): TGCGCCGGGACAGGGGGCGACCGGGGCTACGAGCAGTACTTC.

J is TRBJ1-1 and V is TRBV10-1; the D is unclear. Germline V gene sequence: CDR1 WNHNN, CDR2 SYGVQD (reference sequence). There are 13 residues in the CDR3. V dropped 5 bases and J dropped 0 bases, with 7 bases sitting between them. Here the CDR3 DNA reads TGCGCCAGCAGTCTACAGTTGAACACTGAAGCTTTCTTT. This gives the protein CASSLQLNTEAFF.

The V call is TRBV19, the J call TRBJ1-1, with 7 bases lining up with TRBD1. V lost 5 bases, J lost 11 bases, and 8 bases stayed unmatched. The CDR3 length is 12 residues. The germline gives CDR1 LNHDA, CDR2 SQIVND (reference sequence). In DNA, the CDR3 is TGTGCCAGTAGTTTCTTAGGGGGCGACGCTTTCTTT. Protein sequence: CASSFLGGDAFF.

The V and J genes are TRBV27 and TRBJ2-1; no clear D. Germline CDR1 is MNHEY and CDR2 is SMNVEV (reference sequence). Deletions cut 6 bases from V and 9 bases from J, with 12 bases between. This CDR3 spans 12 amino acids. The CDR3 DNA is TGTGCCAGCAGGAATCAGTGGGGTGAGCAGTTCTTC. Protein product: CASRNQWGEQFF.

The chain recombines TRBV11-3 with TRBJ2-2, with D possibly matching TRBD1 (5 bases). The CDR3 runs to 11 residues. Trimming shortened V by 8 bases and J by 7 bases, and 8 bases separated the two germline ends. Germline V gives CDR1 SGHNT, CDR2 YENEEA. CDR3 protein: CASAGRGELFF. The CDR3 region has the DNA TGTGCCAGCGCAGGGCGCGGGGAGCTGTTTTTT.

V usage is TRBV5-5 and J usage is TRBJ1-1; D uncertain. Germline CDR1 reads SGHKS; CDR2 reads YYEKEE (reference sequence). V lost 1 base and J 4 bases, leaving 14 bases between the germline ends. The CDR3 extends over 15 amino acids. The CDR3 region is CASSLWGGSGTEAFF. CDR3 bases: TGTGCCAGCAGCTTGTGGGGAGGGAGTGGCACTGAAGCTTTCTTT.

The chain recombines TRBV18 with TRBJ2-5; D remains unclear. V lost 2 bases, J lost 0 bases, and 4 bases lay in between. The germline gives CDR1 KGHSH, CDR2 LQKENI. This CDR3 comprises 13 residues. CDR3 nucleotides: TGTGCCAGCTCACCAGCGTACCAAGAGACCCAGTACTTC. As protein: CASSPAYQETQYF. Using reference TRBV18 and TRBJ2-5 for the parts outside the CDR3, the full variable domain is NAGVMQNPRHLVRRRGQEARLRCSPMKGHSHVYWYRQLPEEGLKFMVYLQKENIIDESGMPKERFSAEFPKEGPSILRIQQVVRGDSAAYFCASSPAYQETQYFGPGTRLLVL.

This clone was observed a handful of times. The chain recombines TRBV19 with TRBJ1-6; 8 nucleotides agree with TRBD1. Germline CDR1 LNHDA, CDR2 SQIVND (reference sequence). J was trimmed by 7 bases and V by 2 bases; bases with no gene match: 4. The CDR3 contains 15 residues. The CDR3 protein is CASSITQGDNSPLHF. CDR3 nucleotides: TGTGCCAGTAGTATAACACAGGGGGACAATTCACCCCTCCACTTT.

In this sample, this clone turned up a few times. The V and J genes are TRBV4-2 and TRBJ2-1; 11 positions agree with TRBD2. CDR3 length equals 16 residues. The V gene end was trimmed by 4 bases and the J gene end by 6 bases; junction bases not matched to a gene: 8. The germline gives CDR1 LGHNA, CDR2 YNFKEQ. CDR3 sequence: CASSPTVAGGRNEQFF. CDR3 in DNA: TGTGCCAGCAGCCCTACTGTAGCGGGGGGGCGCAATGAGCAGTTCTTC.

The rearrangement uses TRBV4-2 and TRBJ2-7, with TRBD1 as a possible D gene (5 bases). Per germline, CDR1 LGHNA and CDR2 YNFKEQ. The CDR3 covers 16 residues. The V end lost 0 bases, the J end lost 0 bases, and 12 bases lay between the germline ends. CDR3 bases: TGTGCCAGCAGCCAAGAATCGGGCGACAGCTCCTACGAGCAGTACTTC. This translates into CASSQESGDSSYEQYF.

This rearrangement joins TRBV3-1 (or the pseudogene TRBV3-2) to TRBJ2-1, with 8 bases matching TRBD2. The CDR3 length is 15 residues. Germline trimming cut 5 bases from V and 7 bases from J; bases unmatched to any gene: 10. Per the germline V gene, CDR1 is LGHDT and CDR2 is YNNKEL (reference sequence). CDR3 protein: CASSTTSARQNEQFF. CDR3 bases: TGTGCCAGCAGCACGACTAGCGCTCGGCAGAATGAGCAGTTCTTC.

V is TRBV30 and J is TRBJ1-6, with unresolved D. The CDR3 is made up of 11 amino acids. The germline gives CDR1 GTSNPN, CDR2 SVGIG (reference sequence). Between the trimmed V and J ends, which lost 3 bases and 14 bases, there was a span of 11 bases. CDR3 sequence (DNA): TGTGCCTGGAGCGGTCTTGAGGCCCTCCACTTT. Protein sequence: CAWSGLEALHF.

The chain combines TRBV3-1 (or the pseudogene TRBV3-2) with TRBJ1-2; D might be TRBD1 (6 bases). Trimming left V 0 bases short and J 2 bases short, with 13 bases between. CDR3 length: 16 amino acids. The germline V gene has CDR1 LGHDT and CDR2 YNNKEL (reference sequence). The CDR3 DNA reads TGTGCCAGCAGCCAAGACTCGGGGGCAAGCAACTATGGCTACACCTTC. Translated: CASSQDSGASNYGYTF.

The V call is TRBV7-9, the J call TRBJ1-1; weak D call: TRBD1 (6 bases). The V end lost 5 bases, the J end lost 4 bases, and 20 bases lay between the germline ends. The germline V gene has CDR1 SEHNR and CDR2 FQNEAQ (reference sequence). There are 16 residues in the CDR3. CDR3 residues: CASSLSRGGGFTEAFF. The CDR3 DNA sequence: TGTGCCAGCAGCCTCTCCCGGGGAGGGGGTTTCACTGAAGCTTTCTTT. Filled out from reference TRBV7-9 and TRBJ1-1, the complete variable domain reads DTGVSQNPRHKITKRGQNVTFRCDPISEHNRLYWYRQTLGQGPEFLTYFQNEAQLEKSRLLSDRFSAERPKGSFSTLEIQRTEQGDSAMYLCASSLSRGGGFTEAFFGQGTRLTVV.

The CDR3 is CASSVGQGWDEQFF. For the CDR3, the DNA is TGTGCCAGTAGTGTGGGACAGGGATGGGATGAGCAGTTCTTC. This chain links TRBV19 with TRBJ2-1, with 9 bases that match TRBD1. The length of the CDR3 is 14 residues. The V segment lost 5 bases and the J segment 8 bases; nucleotides outside the gene matches: 7. In germline, CDR1 is LNHDA, CDR2 SQIVND (reference sequence).

V is TRBV28 and J is TRBJ2-1; D gene unclear. The CDR3 is 11 amino acids. The germline CDR1 and CDR2 sequences are MDHEN and SYDVKM. Trimming pared 7 bases from V and 5 bases from J, leaving 6 bases between. CDR3 loop: CASNGDNEQFF. CDR3 DNA: TGTGCCAGCAATGGAGACAATGAGCAGTTCTTC.

The V gene is TRBV6-5, the J gene TRBJ1-5, with D maybe TRBD1 (6 bases). Germline loops: CDR1 MNHEY, CDR2 SVGAGI. V gave up 6 bases and J gave up 6 bases, with 15 bases separating them. The CDR3 extends over 14 amino acids. In DNA form, the CDR3 reads TGTGCCAGCAGACAACAGGGAGAGGGTCAGCCCCAGCATTTT. Translating it yields CASRQQGEGQPQHF.

V gene TRBV28 combines with J gene TRBJ2-3; the D is unclear. The CDR3 has 15 amino acids. Deletions cut 7 bases from V and 4 bases from J, with 18 bases between. CDR1 is MDHEN and CDR2 is SYDVKM in the germline V gene. The CDR3 DNA is TGTGCCAGCACCGATGGAACCTTTGGGCCAGATACGCAGTATTTT. The encoded protein is CASTDGTFGPDTQYF.

This clone was counted between two and nine times. This chain links TRBV30 with TRBJ1-3, with a weak D call TRBD1 (5 bases). Germline-derived CDR1 and CDR2 are GTSNPN and SVGIG (reference sequence). Trimming took off 0 bases at V and 0 bases at J, with 9 bases between the two ends. The CDR3 consists of 15 residues. CDR3 sequence (DNA): TGTGCCTGGAGTGTTGGGGGAGCCTCTGGAAACACCATATATTTT. Residues: CAWSVGGASGNTIYF.

The CDR3 DNA follows: TGTGCCAGCAGCGGGGGGCCTTCGCAGACCCAGTACTTC. Residues: CASSGGPSQTQYF. V usage is TRBV7-7 and J usage is TRBJ2-5; D may match TRBD1 or TRBD2 (6 bases each). CDR1 and CDR2 (germline): SSHAT, FNYEAQ (reference sequence). Trimming left V 5 bases short and J 6 bases short, with 13 bases between. The length of the CDR3 is 13 residues.

This chain links TRBV5-5 with TRBJ1-3; D perhaps matches TRBD1 (5 bases). The CDR3 contains 17 residues. Germline V CDR1 and CDR2: SGHKS, YYEKEE (reference sequence). The ends were cut back, 7 bases at V and 0 bases at J, with 20 bases in the middle. CDR3 amino acids: CASGRGDGTISGNTIYF. The CDR3 DNA is TGTGCCAGCGGCCGCGGGGACGGAACAATCTCTGGAAACACCATATATTTT.

This CDR3 reads CASSSIRGPDSPLHF. The CDR3 nucleotides read TGTGCCAGCTCAAGTATCAGGGGGCCAGATTCACCCCTCCACTTT. This chain joins TRBV28 and TRBJ1-6; 8 nucleotides line up with TRBD1. This CDR3 spans 15 amino acids. J lost 8 bases, V lost 8 bases, and 11 bases had no gene match. Looked up from germline, CDR1 is MDHEN and CDR2 is SYDVKM.

The chain has TRBV27 and TRBJ1-6, with a weak D call TRBD1 (5 bases). Per germline, CDR1 MNHEY and CDR2 SMNVEV (reference sequence). The CDR3 has 13 amino acids. The CDR3 sequence: CLTGTSYNSPLHF. In nucleotides, the CDR3 is TGTCTCACCGGGACCTCCTATAATTCACCCCTCCACTTT.

The chain joins TRBV7-3 to TRBJ2-5, with 12 nucleotides matching TRBD2. V lost 1 base and J lost 5; bases outside the gene matches: 14. Germline assignment: CDR1 SGHTA and CDR2 FQGTGA. The CDR3 has 19 residues. The CDR3 coding sequence is TGTGCCAGCAGCTTAAGGGTAAGCCTAGCGGGGGGGCACTTGGAGACCCAGTACTTC. It specifies CASSLRVSLAGGHLETQYF. The variable domain in full, with the rest retrieved from reference TRBV7-3 and TRBJ2-5, is GAGVSQTPSNKVTEKGKYVELRCDPISGHTALYWYRQSLGQGPEFLIYFQGTGAADDSGLPNDRFFAVRPEGSVSTLKIQRTERGDSAVYLCASSLRVSLAGGHLETQYFGPGTRLLVL.

This clone was recorded only once. The chain uses TRBV30 and TRBJ1-2; D might be TRBD1 (6 bases). Trimming pared 0 bases from V and 2 bases from J, leaving 13 bases between. The length of the CDR3 is 15 residues. Germline V gene sequence: CDR1 GTSNPN, CDR2 SVGIG (reference sequence). In nucleotides, the CDR3 is TGTGCCTGGAGTGTAGGGGGACCGAGCAACTATGGCTACACCTTC. It specifies CAWSVGGPSNYGYTF.

This clone has more than one count but fewer than ten. V and J are TRBV6-5 and TRBJ1-2; 8 bases match TRBD1. The V gene end was trimmed by 4 bases and the J gene end by 7 bases; junction bases not matched to a gene: 14. Germline lookup yields CDR1 MNHEY and CDR2 SVGAGI. This CDR3 is 16 amino acids long. The CDR3 loop is CASSSQGARNPSGYTF. In DNA, the CDR3 is TGTGCCAGCAGTTCGCAGGGGGCGCGAAACCCCTCTGGCTACACCTTC.

This clone came up many times. The rearrangement links TRBV9 to TRBJ1-2, with 12 bases aligning to TRBD1. Germline V CDR1 and CDR2: SGDLS, YYNGEE. The CDR3 length is 14 residues. V dropped 7 bases and J dropped 6; count of bases not matched to a gene: 7. CDR3 in amino acids: CASGAGTGGDGYTF. DNA of the CDR3: TGTGCCAGCGGAGCCGGGACAGGGGGCGATGGCTACACCTTC.

The chain links TRBV4-1 to TRBJ2-1, with unresolved D. The CDR3 consists of 13 residues. CDR1 and CDR2 from the germline V gene are MGHRA and YSYEKL. Trimming shortened V by 4 bases and J by 10 bases, and 14 bases separated the two germline ends. The CDR3 region is CASSLGRFTEQFF. The CDR3 bases are TGCGCCAGCAGCCTTGGACGGTTCACGGAGCAGTTCTTC.

The V gene is TRBV5-1, the J gene TRBJ2-7; D may be TRBD1 (7 bases). CDR1 and CDR2 from the germline V gene are SGHRS and YFSETQ. The CDR3 spans 15 residues. V lost 0 bases and J 6 bases, leaving 16 bases between the germline ends. As DNA, the CDR3 is TGCGCCAGCAGCTTGGCCGGTAACAGGGGAGGCGAGCAGTACTTC. Encoded protein: CASSLAGNRGGEQYF.